This section outlines one T cell receptor (beta chain) sequence together with its context. Its target is not known. The naive CD8 subset, CD45RO-negative cells positively selected for CCR7, excluded terminally differentiated effector memory CD45RA+ cells. The CDR3 has 16 amino acids. Per germline, CDR1 MDHEN and CDR2 SYDVKM. V shed 4 bases and J shed 0 bases, with 13 bases lying between them. The record originates from a study of shared clonotypes between healthy human individuals. Study results and limitations: With several donors compared, 5% to 5.5% of naive CD4 clonotypes were shared.

Here immunoSEQ multiplex PCR was the method, and the copy in TCRdb shows in-frame clones only, minus some. The sample shows nearly 2 million clones, about 95% of them seen only once. Sequencing input: naive CD8+ T cells sorted from blood. The receptor was isolated from a man in his late teens or twenties in good health. The chain employs TRBV28 and TRBJ1-5; D gene unclear. The CDR3: CASSSQTNYSNQPQHF. The CDR3 nucleotides read TGTGCCAGCAGTTCCCAGACAAATTATAGCAATCAGCCCCAGCATTTT. Variable domain in full (rest from reference TRBV28 and TRBJ1-5): DVKVTQSSRYLVKRTGEKVFLECVQDMDHENMFWYRQDPGLGLRLIYFSYDVKMKEKGDIPEGYSVSREKKERFSLILESASTNQTSMYLCASSSQTNYSNQPQHFGDGTRLSIL.